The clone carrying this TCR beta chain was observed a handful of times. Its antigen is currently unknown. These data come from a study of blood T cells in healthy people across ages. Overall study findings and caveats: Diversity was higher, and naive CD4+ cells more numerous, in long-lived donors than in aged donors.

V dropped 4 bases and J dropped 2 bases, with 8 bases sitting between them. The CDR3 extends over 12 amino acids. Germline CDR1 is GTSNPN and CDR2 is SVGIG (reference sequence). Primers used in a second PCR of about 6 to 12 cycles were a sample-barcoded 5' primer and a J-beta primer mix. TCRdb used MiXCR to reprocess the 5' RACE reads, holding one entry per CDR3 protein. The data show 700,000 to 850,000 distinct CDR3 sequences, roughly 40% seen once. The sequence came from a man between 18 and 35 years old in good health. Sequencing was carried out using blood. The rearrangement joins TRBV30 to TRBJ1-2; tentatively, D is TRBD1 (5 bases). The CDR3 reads CAWTPGNYGYTF. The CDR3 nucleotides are TGTGCCTGGACCCCAGGGAACTATGGCTACACCTTC.